Below, 22 T cell receptor beta chains from the same sample are listed, as sequenced in a study of blood T cell repertoires in COVID-19. Clones were sequenced by immunoSEQ multiplex PCR, and TCRdb holds only the in-frame ones, with some missing. The sample carries 200,000 to 250,000 clones, approximately 88% recorded once. The sequenced sample was PBMCs or T cells enriched from blood (not recorded which). The origin of the receptors is a woman aged 25 to 39 who had been exposed to COVID-19.

This chain uses TRBV6-5 with TRBJ2-1, with 8 positions matching TRBD1. Trimming removed 6 bases from V and 3 bases from J; junction bases left unmatched: 7. From germline, CDR1 is MNHEY and CDR2 SVGAGI. The CDR3 is 15 amino acids. Here the CDR3 reads CASRNGQGFYNEQFF. The CDR3 nucleotides read TGTGCCAGCAGAAACGGACAGGGTTTCTACAATGAGCAGTTCTTC.

This chain links TRBV24-1 with TRBJ2-1, with D tentatively TRBD2 (6 bases). CDR1 and CDR2 from the germline V gene are KGHDR and SFDVKD. V was shortened by 9 bases and J by 7 bases, with 18 bases between the two germline ends. The CDR3 sequence is 14 residues long. CDR3 nucleotide sequence: TGTGCCACCGGCCCAGTCGGGACTTATAATGAGCAGTTCTTC. Amino acid sequence: CATGPVGTYNEQFF.

This chain connects TRBV28 to TRBJ2-1; maybe TRBD2 (6 bases). This CDR3 is 16 amino acids long. Deletions cut 5 bases from V and 7 bases from J, with 21 bases between. Germline V gives CDR1 MDHEN, CDR2 SYDVKM. Here the CDR3 DNA reads TGTGCCAGCAGTCCCCCGACTAGGGACCGGAGTAATGAGCAGTTCTTC. Encoded protein: CASSPPTRDRSNEQFF.

CDR3 in amino acids: CASSYYSGELFF. CDR3 nucleotides: TGTGCCAGCAGTTACTACTCCGGGGAGCTGTTTTTT. The chain links TRBV6-5 to TRBJ2-2; unclear D gene. The germline CDR1 and CDR2 sequences are MNHEY and SVGAGI. The CDR3 loop spans 12 amino acids. Trimming stripped 1 base from V and 6 bases from J, with 3 bases between.

V usage is TRBV6-4 and J usage is TRBJ2-2; D is undetermined. Germline assignment: CDR1 MRHNA and CDR2 SNTAGT. This CDR3 spans 14 amino acids. The V and J ends lost 5 bases and 2 bases respectively, with 9 bases between them. The CDR3 sequence: CASSLTANTGELFF. The DNA of the CDR3 is TGTGCCAGCAGTCTTACAGCCAACACCGGGGAGCTGTTTTTT.

J is TRBJ2-1 and V is TRBV11-2; D is undetermined. This CDR3 comprises 14 residues. With 4 bases removed from V and 1 base from J, the gap between germline ends came to 8 bases. Germline values: CDR1 SGHAT, CDR2 FQNNGV. The CDR3 sequence is CASSWRPSYNEQFF. The CDR3 DNA sequence: TGTGCCAGCAGCTGGAGACCTTCCTACAATGAGCAGTTCTTC.

This chain connects TRBV7-6 to TRBJ1-1; tentatively, D is TRBD1 (5 bases). This CDR3 has 15 residues. CDR1 SGHVS and CDR2 FNYEAQ come from the germline V gene. The V end lost 5 bases, the J end lost 1 base, and 14 bases lay between the germline ends. CDR3 amino acids: CASSGGGIKNTEAFF. The CDR3, as DNA: TGTGCCAGCAGCGGGGGGGGGATTAAGAACACTGAAGCTTTCTTT.

The genes are TRBV4-1 and TRBJ2-1; possible D gene TRBD1, 5 bases. CDR1 and CDR2 from the germline V gene are MGHRA and YSYEKL. V lost 0 bases and J 10 bases, leaving 19 bases between the germline ends. This CDR3 is built from 16 residues. The CDR3 here is CASSQERPGLRGEQFF. CDR3 DNA sequence: TGCGCCAGCAGCCAAGAGCGGCCAGGGTTAAGGGGCGAGCAGTTCTTC.

This chain links TRBV5-6 with TRBJ2-7, with D possibly matching TRBD2 (5 bases). This CDR3 has 14 residues. Trimming left V 3 bases short and J 2 bases short, with 12 bases between. Germline-derived CDR1 and CDR2 are SGHDT and YYEEEE. CDR3 DNA: TGTGCCAGCAGCTCGGAGGACTCGGCCTACGAGCAGTACTTC. The encoded protein is CASSSEDSAYEQYF.

The gene calls are TRBV27 and TRBJ2-1; TRBD2 agrees at 9 bases. The V segment lost 7 bases and the J segment 4 bases; nucleotides outside the gene matches: 5. The V gene's germline CDR1 is MNHEY and CDR2 SMNVEV (reference sequence). The length of the CDR3 is 14 residues. CDR3 sequence reads: CASKTSGAYNEQFF. CDR3 DNA sequence: TGTGCCAGCAAGACTAGCGGAGCTTACAATGAGCAGTTCTTC.

The chain recombines TRBV28 with TRBJ2-2, with TRBD1 as a possible D gene (7 bases). CDR3 length: 18 amino acids. Germline V CDR1 and CDR2: MDHEN, SYDVKM. With 8 bases removed from V and 6 bases from J, the gap between germline ends came to 28 bases. In DNA, the CDR3 is TGTGCCAGCGTTACAGGGGCCCCCTCTGGGAGGTGGGCCGGGGAGCTGTTTTTT. Its translation: CASVTGAPSGRWAGELFF. Full variable domain (rest looked up from reference TRBV28 and TRBJ2-2): DVKVTQSSRYLVKRTGEKVFLECVQDMDHENMFWYRQDPGLGLRLIYFSYDVKMKEKGDIPEGYSVSREKKERFSLILESASTNQTSMYLCASVTGAPSGRWAGELFFGEGSRLTVL.

The chain joins TRBV2 to TRBJ1-1; D not certain. V was trimmed by 5 bases and J by 4 bases, leaving 14 bases between them. The V gene's germline CDR1 is SNHLY and CDR2 FYNNEI. There are 14 residues in the CDR3. The CDR3 loop reads CASSLEVRGTEAFF. The CDR3 coding sequence is TGTGCCAGCAGTCTAGAGGTGAGAGGCACTGAAGCTTTCTTT.

The chain is built from TRBV7-9 and TRBJ2-2; perhaps TRBD1 as D (6 bases). V lost 8 bases, J lost 3 bases, and 16 bases lay in between. There are 15 residues in the CDR3. CDR1 and CDR2 (germline): SEHNR, FQNEAQ (reference sequence). Here the CDR3 DNA reads TGTGCCAGCGAAACAGGGAAAGGTCACACCGGGGAGCTGTTTTTT. It specifies CASETGKGHTGELFF.

This chain links TRBV12-3 or TRBV12-4 with TRBJ2-1; D possibly corresponds to TRBD1 (5 bases). The CDR3 runs to 13 residues. V was clipped by 5 bases and J by 8 bases, with 13 bases between them. Written as DNA, the CDR3 is TGTGCCAGCAGTCCGACTCCCAGGGATGAGCAGTTCTTC. Its protein product is CASSPTPRDEQFF.

The chain combines TRBV7-2 with TRBJ2-3; D remains ambiguous. V was shortened by 0 bases and J by 0 bases, with 10 bases between the two germline ends. This CDR3 has 16 residues. Germline V lookup: CDR1 SGHTA, CDR2 FQGNSA. CDR3 bases: TGTGCCAGCAGCTTAGCCCGCGGTGCTAGCACAGATACGCAGTATTTT. This gives the protein CASSLARGASTDTQYF.

The rearrangement uses TRBV3-1 (or the pseudogene TRBV3-2) and TRBJ2-7; 11 bases align to TRBD2. The V and J ends lost 4 bases and 2 bases, in that order; junction bases with no gene match: 7. The CDR3 is made up of 16 amino acids. Germline values: CDR1 LGHDT, CDR2 YNNKEL (reference sequence). The DNA for the CDR3 is TGTGCCAGCAGCCCCAGGGGACTAGCGGTAACCTACGAGCAGTACTTC. Protein sequence: CASSPRGLAVTYEQYF.

There are a few counts of this clone. In this CDR3 the conserved last residue, phenylalanine or tryptophan, is missing, so a read error is likely. It is unclear where the CDR3 begins or ends on the DNA, so no DNA is shown, and the CDR3 is as TCRdb lists it. This chain connects TRBV20-1 to TRBJ1-1; TRBD1 reflects the table's D call only, with no check against the DNA. Germline CDR1 reads DFQATT; CDR2 reads SNEGSKA (reference sequence). From its first to its last residue, the CDR3 has 11 amino acids. The CDR3 sequence is CSAARTGGASL.

The rearrangement links TRBV28 to TRBJ2-6, with D possibly being TRBD1 (5 bases). The CDR3 is 18 amino acids. Trimming removed 5 bases from V and 0 bases from J, with 17 bases in between. Looked up from germline, CDR1 is MDHEN and CDR2 is SYDVKM. The CDR3 region is CASSPRMGRLSGANVLTF. In nucleotides, the CDR3 is TGTGCCAGCAGTCCCCGAATGGGGCGGCTCTCTGGGGCCAACGTCCTGACTTTC.

The CDR3 DNA reads as TGTGCCAGCTCACCCCGGGGGGGGGCTCAAGAGCAGTACTTC. It translates to CASSPRGGAQEQYF. The chain employs TRBV18 and TRBJ2-7; TRBD2 matches at 8 bases. CDR3 length: 14 residues. Germline CDR1 KGHSH, CDR2 LQKENI. V dropped 3 bases and J dropped 7; count of bases not matched to a gene: 8.

Comment on this clone: The sample has other DNA sequences that encode this CDR3 too. This sequence joins TRBV4-1 and TRBJ2-3; 13 nucleotides line up with TRBD2. V dropped 3 bases and J dropped 2; count of bases not matched to a gene: 5. CDR3 length: 17 residues. The germline V gene encodes CDR1 MGHRA and CDR2 YSYEKL. This chain's CDR3 is CASSQGLAGILTDTQYF. The CDR3 bases are TGCGCCAGCAGCCAGGGACTAGCGGGGATTCTCACAGATACGCAGTATTTT.

V gene TRBV30 combines with J gene TRBJ2-1; unclear D gene. Between the trimmed V and J ends, which lost 2 bases and 3 bases, there was a span of 11 bases. The CDR3 contains 14 residues. Germline CDR1 is GTSNPN and CDR2 is SVGIG (reference sequence). The CDR3 sequence: CAWSPSVVYNEQFF. CDR3 coding DNA: TGTGCCTGGAGTCCTTCGGTTGTCTACAATGAGCAGTTCTTC.

Only one count was recorded for this clone. The gene calls are TRBV4-1 and TRBJ2-1, with 10 bases that match TRBD2. V lost 1 base to trimming and J lost 8 bases; unmatched junction nucleotides: 8. Germline loops: CDR1 MGHRA, CDR2 YSYEKL. The CDR3 runs to 16 residues. Here the CDR3 DNA reads TGCGCCAGCAGCCAAGTTTCTAGCGGGAGATCCCATGAGCAGTTCTTC. Translation: CASSQVSSGRSHEQFF.